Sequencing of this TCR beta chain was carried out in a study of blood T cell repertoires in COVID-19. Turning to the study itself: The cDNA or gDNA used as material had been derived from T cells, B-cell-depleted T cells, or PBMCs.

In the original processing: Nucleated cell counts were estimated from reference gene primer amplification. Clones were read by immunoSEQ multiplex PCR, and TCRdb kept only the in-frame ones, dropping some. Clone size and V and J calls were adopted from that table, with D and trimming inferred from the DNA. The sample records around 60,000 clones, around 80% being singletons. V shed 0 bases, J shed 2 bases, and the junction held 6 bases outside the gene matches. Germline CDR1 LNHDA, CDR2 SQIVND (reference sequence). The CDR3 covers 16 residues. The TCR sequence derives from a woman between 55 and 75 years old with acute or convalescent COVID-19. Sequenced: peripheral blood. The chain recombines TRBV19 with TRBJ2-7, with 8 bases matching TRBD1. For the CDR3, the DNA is TGTGCCAGTAGTATAGATCTGGACAGGGCCCCCTACGAGCAGTACTTC. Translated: CASSIDLDRAPYEQYF.